This T cell receptor beta chain derives from a study of CD8+CD57+ T cells in acquired aplastic anemia. Patients who underwent sequencing had shown CD8+CD57+ cell expansion by flow cytometry. Each patient had severe acquired aplastic anemia. Patient blood was sampled before any therapy had been received. Study-level results: More than 25 was the count of CD8+ CDR3 sequences that patients shared with controls. Any difference that existed in CD8+ Simpson's diversity between patients and controls was not significant.

Investigators profiled TCR beta VDJ and CDR3 from genomic DNA template. TCRdb processed the reads anew with MiXCR; each CDR3 protein has one entry. The top ten hold 0.75% to 0.95% of the sample, which has hundreds of thousands of distinct CDR3 sequences, over 25% seen once. In germline, CDR1 is SGHTA, CDR2 FQGNSA. The length of the CDR3 is 14 residues. V lost 8 bases and J lost 4, with 17 bases in between. For this clonotype: The antigen is unknown.

The clonotype was recovered from a human donor with aplastic anemia. The chain is built from TRBV7-2 and TRBJ1-1; tentative D call: TRBD1 (6 bases). Source material: sorted CD4+, CD8+, or CD8+CD57+ T cells (not recorded which) from PBMCs. This CDR3 reads CASLSRGGGTEAFF. CDR3 coding DNA: TGTGCCAGCTTGTCCAGGGGCGGGGGCACTGAAGCTTTCTTT.